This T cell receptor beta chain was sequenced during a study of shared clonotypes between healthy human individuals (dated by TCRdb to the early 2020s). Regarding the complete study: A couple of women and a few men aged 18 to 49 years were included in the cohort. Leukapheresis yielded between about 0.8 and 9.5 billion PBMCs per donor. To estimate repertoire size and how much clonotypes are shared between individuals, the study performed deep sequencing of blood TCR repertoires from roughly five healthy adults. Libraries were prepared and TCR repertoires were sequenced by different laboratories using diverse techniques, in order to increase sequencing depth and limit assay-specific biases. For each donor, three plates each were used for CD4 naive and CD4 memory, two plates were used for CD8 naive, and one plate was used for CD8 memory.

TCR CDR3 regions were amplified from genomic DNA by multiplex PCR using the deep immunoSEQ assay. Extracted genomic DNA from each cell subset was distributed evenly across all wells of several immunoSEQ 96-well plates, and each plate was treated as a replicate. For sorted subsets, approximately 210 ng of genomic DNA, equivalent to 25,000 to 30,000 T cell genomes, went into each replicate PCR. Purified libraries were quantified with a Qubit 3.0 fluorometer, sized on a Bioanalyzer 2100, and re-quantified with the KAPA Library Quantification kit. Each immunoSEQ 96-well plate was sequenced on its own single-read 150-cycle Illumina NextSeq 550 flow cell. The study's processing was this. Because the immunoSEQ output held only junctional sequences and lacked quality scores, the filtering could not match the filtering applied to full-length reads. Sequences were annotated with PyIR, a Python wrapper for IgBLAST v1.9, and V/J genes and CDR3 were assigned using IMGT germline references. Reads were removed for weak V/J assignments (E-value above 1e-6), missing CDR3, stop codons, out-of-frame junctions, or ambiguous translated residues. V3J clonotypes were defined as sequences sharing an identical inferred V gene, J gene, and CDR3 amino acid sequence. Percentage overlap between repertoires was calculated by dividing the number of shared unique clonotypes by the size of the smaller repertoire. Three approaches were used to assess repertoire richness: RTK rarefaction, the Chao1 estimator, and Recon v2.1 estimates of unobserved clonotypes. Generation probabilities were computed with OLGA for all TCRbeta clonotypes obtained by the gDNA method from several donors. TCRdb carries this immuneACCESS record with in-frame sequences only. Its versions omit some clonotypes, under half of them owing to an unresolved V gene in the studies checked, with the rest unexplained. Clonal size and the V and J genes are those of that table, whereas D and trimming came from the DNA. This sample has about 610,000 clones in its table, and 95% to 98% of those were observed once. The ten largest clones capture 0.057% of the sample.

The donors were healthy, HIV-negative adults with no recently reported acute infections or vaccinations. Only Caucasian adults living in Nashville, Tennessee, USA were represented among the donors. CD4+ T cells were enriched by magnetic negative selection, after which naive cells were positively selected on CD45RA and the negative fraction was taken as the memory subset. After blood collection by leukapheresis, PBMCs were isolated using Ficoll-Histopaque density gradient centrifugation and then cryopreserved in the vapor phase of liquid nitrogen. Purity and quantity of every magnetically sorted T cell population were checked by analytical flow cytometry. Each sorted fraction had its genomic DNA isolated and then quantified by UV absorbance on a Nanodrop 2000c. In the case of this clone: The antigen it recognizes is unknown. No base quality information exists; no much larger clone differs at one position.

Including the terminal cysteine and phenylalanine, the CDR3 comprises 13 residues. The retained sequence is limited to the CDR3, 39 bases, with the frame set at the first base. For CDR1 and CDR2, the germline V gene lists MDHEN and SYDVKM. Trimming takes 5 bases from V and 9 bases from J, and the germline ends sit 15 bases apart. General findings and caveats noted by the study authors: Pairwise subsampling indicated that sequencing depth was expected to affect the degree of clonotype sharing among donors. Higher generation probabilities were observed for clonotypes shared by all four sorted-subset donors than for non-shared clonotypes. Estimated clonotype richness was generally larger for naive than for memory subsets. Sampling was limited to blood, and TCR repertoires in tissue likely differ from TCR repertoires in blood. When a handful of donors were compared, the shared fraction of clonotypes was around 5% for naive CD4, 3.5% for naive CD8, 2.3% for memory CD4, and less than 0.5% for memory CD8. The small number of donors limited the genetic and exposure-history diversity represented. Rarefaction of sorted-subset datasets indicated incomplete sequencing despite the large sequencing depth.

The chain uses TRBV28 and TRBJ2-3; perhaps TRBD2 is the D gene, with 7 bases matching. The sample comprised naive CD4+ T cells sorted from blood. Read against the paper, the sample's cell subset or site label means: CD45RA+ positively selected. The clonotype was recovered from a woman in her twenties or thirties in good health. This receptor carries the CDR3 CASSQGGGETQYF. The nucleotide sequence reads TGTGCCAGCAGTCAGGGCGGGGGCGAGACGCAGTATTTT.